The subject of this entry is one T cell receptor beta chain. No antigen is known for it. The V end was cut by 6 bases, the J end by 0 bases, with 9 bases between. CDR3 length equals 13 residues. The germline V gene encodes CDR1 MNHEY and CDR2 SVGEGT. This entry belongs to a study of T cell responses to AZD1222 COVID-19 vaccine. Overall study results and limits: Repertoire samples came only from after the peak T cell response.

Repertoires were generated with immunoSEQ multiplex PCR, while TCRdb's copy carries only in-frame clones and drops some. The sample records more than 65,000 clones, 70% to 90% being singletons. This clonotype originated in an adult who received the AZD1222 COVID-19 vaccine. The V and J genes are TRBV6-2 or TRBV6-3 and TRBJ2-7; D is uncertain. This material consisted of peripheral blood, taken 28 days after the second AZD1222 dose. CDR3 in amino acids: CASSLPSSYEQYF. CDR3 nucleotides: TGTGCCAGCAGCCTCCCAAGCTCCTACGAGCAGTACTTC.